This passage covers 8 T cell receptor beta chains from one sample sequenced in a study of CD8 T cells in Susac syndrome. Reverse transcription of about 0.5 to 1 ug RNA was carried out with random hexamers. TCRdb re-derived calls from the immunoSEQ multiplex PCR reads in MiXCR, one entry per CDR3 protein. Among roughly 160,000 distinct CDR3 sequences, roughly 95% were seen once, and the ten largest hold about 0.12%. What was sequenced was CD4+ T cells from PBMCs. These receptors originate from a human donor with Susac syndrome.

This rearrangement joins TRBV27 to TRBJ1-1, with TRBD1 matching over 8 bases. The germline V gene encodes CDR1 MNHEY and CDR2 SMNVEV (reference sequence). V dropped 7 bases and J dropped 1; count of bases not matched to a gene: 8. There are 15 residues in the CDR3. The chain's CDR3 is CASKKGQGPNTEAFF. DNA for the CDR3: TGTGCCAGCAAAAAAGGACAGGGACCGAACACTGAAGCTTTCTTT.

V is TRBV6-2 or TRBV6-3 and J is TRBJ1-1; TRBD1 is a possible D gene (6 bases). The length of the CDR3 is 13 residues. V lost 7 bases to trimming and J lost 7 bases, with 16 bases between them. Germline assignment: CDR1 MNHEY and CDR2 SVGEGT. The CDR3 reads CASTYGGLGEAFF. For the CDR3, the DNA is TGTGCCAGCACCTACGGGGGGCTTGGTGAAGCTTTCTTT.

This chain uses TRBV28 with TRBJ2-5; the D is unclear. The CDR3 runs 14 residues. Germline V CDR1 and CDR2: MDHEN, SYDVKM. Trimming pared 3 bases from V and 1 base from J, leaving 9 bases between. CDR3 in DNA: TGTGCCAGCAGTTTGGGGTCGGTCCAAGAGACCCAGTACTTC. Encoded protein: CASSLGSVQETQYF.

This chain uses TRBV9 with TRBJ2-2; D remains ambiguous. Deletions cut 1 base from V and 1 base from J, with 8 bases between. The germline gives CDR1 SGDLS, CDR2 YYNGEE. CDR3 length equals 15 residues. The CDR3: CASSVFDGNTGELFF. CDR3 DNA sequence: TGTGCCAGCAGCGTATTTGACGGGAACACCGGGGAGCTGTTTTTT.

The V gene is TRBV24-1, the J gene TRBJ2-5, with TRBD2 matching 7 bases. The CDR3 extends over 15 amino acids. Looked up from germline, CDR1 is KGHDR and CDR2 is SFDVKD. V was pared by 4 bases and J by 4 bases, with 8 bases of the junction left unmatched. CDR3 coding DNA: TGTGCCACCAGTGACACACGGGACTATACAGAGACCCAGTACTTC. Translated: CATSDTRDYTETQYF.

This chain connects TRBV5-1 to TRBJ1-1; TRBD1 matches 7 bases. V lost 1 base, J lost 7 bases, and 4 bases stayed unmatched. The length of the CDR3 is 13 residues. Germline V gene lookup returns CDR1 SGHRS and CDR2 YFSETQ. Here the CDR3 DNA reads TGCGCCAGCAGCTTGAGATGGGACAGTGAAGCTTTCTTT. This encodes CASSLRWDSEAFF.

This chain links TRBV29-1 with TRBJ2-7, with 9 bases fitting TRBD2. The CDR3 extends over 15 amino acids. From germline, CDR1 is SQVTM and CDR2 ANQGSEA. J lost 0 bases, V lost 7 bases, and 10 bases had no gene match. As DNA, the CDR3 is TGCAGCGCCGCCGCTAGCGGGAAGAGCTCCTACGAGCAGTACTTC. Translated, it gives CSAAASGKSSYEQYF.

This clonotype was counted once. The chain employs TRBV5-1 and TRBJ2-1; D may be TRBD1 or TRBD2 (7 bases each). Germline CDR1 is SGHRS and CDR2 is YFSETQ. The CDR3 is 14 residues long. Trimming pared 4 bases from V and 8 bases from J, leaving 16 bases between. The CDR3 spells CASSNPRGGDEQFF. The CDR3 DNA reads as TGCGCCAGCAGCAACCCCAGGGGGGGAGATGAGCAGTTCTTC.